These 29 T cell receptor beta chains were all obtained from the same sample, sequenced in a study of shared T cell receptors in the human thymus. Some clones are missing from TCRdb's copy, which holds only in-frame ones; the method was immunoSEQ multiplex PCR. Among hundreds of thousands of clones, about 90% were seen once, and the ten largest hold 0.0094%. These data are also associated with another study on human thymus T cells.

The sequenced material came from thymocytes. These receptor sequences come from a boy under two years old with a congenital heart defect.

This clone was observed a handful of times. The chain recombines TRBV27 with TRBJ2-7; 7 bases are a match to TRBD2. Germline values: CDR1 MNHEY, CDR2 SMNVEV (reference sequence). Losses at the gene ends were 6 bases for V and 2 bases for J; bases not matched to a gene: 19. This CDR3 is built from 18 residues. In DNA, the CDR3 is TGTGCCAGCAGATCCCGGATTGGGGGGGGGAATGAACCCTACGAGCAGTACTTC. Amino acids: CASRSRIGGGNEPYEQYF.

This chain joins TRBV12-5 and TRBJ1-5, with D uncertain. The V end was cut by 7 bases, the J end by 0 bases, with 13 bases between. This CDR3 comprises 15 residues. The germline gives CDR1 LGHNT, CDR2 FRNRAP. CDR3 DNA sequence: TGTGCTAGTGCCCCAGCGGGAGATAGCAATCAGCCCCAGCATTTT. This translates into CASAPAGDSNQPQHF.

V and J are TRBV5-5 and TRBJ2-5, with 7 bases lining up with TRBD1. This CDR3 region has 16 residues. The germline CDR1 and CDR2 sequences are SGHKS and YYEKEE (reference sequence). V was clipped by 5 bases and J by 5 bases; unmatched bases: 15. In DNA form, the CDR3 reads TGTGCCAGCAGTCCCAGCGGCAGGGGGATCTGGGAGACCCAGTACTTC. Encoded protein: CASSPSGRGIWETQYF. The full variable domain, with the rest looked up from reference TRBV5-5 and TRBJ2-5, is DAGVTQSPTHLIKTRGQQVTLRCSPISGHKSVSWYQQVLGQGPQFIFQYYEKEERGRGNFPDRFSARQFPNYSSELNVNALLLGDSALYLCASSPSGRGIWETQYFGPGTRLLVL.

The gene calls are TRBV12-2 and TRBJ2-7; the D call TRBD1 from the table was never checked on the DNA. TRBV12-2 is shown as a pseudogene. The CDR3 covers 16 residues. CDR3 coding DNA: TGTGCAAGTCGCCCAAACCACCGGGACATAATCTACGAGCAGTACTTC. Its protein is CASRPNHRDIIYEQYF.

This clone was seen once. The genes are TRBV15 and TRBJ2-5; 8 bases are a match to TRBD1. V lost 4 bases to trimming and J lost 4 bases; unmatched junction nucleotides: 2. Germline CDR1 is LNHNV and CDR2 is YYDKDF (reference sequence). This CDR3 region has 13 residues. In nucleotides, the CDR3 is TGTGCCACCAGCATTGGACAGGGAGAGACCCAGTACTTC. Translated, it gives CATSIGQGETQYF.

The rearrangement uses TRBV21-1 and TRBJ2-7; the table's D call of TRBD2 was not tested on the DNA. TRBV21-1 is assigned pseudogene status. This CDR3 is built from 16 residues. CDR3 region: CASSKGLLAGAYEQYF. The CDR3 DNA reads as TGTGCCAGCAGCAAAGGTCTTCTAGCGGGGGCTTACGAGCAGTACTTC.

The chain employs TRBV27 and TRBJ2-3; 9 bases align to TRBD2. CDR3 length equals 15 residues. Germline CDR1 and CDR2: MNHEY and SMNVEV (reference sequence). After removal of 6 bases from V and 0 bases from J, the junction contained 4 bases not matched to a gene. The CDR3 protein is CASRPTSGSTDTQYF. In DNA, the CDR3 is TGTGCCAGCAGACCCACTAGCGGGAGCACAGATACGCAGTATTTT.

V usage is TRBV7-9 and J usage is TRBJ1-4, with 7 bases matching TRBD1. The CDR3 loop spans 17 amino acids. J was trimmed by 2 bases and V by 4 bases; bases with no gene match: 10. Per germline, CDR1 SEHNR and CDR2 FQNEAQ (reference sequence). The CDR3 loop reads CASSYYRGFSTNEKLFF. The CDR3 DNA follows: TGTGCCAGCAGCTACTACAGGGGTTTTTCGACTAATGAAAAACTGTTTTTT.

This chain connects TRBV25-1 to TRBJ2-7; 8 nucleotides match TRBD2. Trimming at V came to 2 bases and at J to 4 bases, leaving 10 bases not matched to a gene. This CDR3 has 16 amino acids. Germline lookup yields CDR1 MGHDK and CDR2 SYGVNS. As DNA, the CDR3 is TGTGCCAGCAGTGAAACCCTAGCGGGCGAACCTTACGAGCAGTACTTC. Encoded protein: CASSETLAGEPYEQYF.

The chain joins TRBV19 to TRBJ1-5, with 8 bases identical to TRBD1. From germline, CDR1 is LNHDA and CDR2 SQIVND (reference sequence). The CDR3 spans 15 residues. V lost 9 bases, J lost 1 base, and 8 bases stayed unmatched. DNA of the CDR3: TGTGCCAGCTTAGACAGGGGTACGAGCAATCAGCCCCAGCATTTT. Residues: CASLDRGTSNQPQHF.

This clone was recorded a few times. The gene calls are TRBV28 and TRBJ1-6; 10 nucleotides match TRBD1. V lost 4 bases, J lost 7 bases, and 4 bases stayed unmatched. The CDR3 sequence is 15 residues long. From germline, CDR1 is MDHEN and CDR2 SYDVKM. Written as DNA, the CDR3 is TGTGCCAGCAGTTCCGGGGGACAGGGGAATTCACCCCTCCACTTT. Its translation: CASSSGGQGNSPLHF. Drawing the rest from reference TRBV28 and TRBJ1-6, the complete variable domain is DVKVTQSSRYLVKRTGEKVFLECVQDMDHENMFWYRQDPGLGLRLIYFSYDVKMKEKGDIPEGYSVSREKKERFSLILESASTNQTSMYLCASSSGGQGNSPLHFGNGTRLTVT.

The chain uses TRBV6-1 and TRBJ2-3; the D gene is possibly TRBD1 (6 bases). The CDR3 is 13 amino acids. Trimming took 7 bases from V and 8 from J, leaving 16 bases between them. CDR1 MNHNS and CDR2 SASEGT come from the germline V gene. The CDR3 loop reads CASMMQGTTTQYF. The DNA for the CDR3 is TGTGCCAGCATGATGCAGGGGACAACTACGCAGTATTTT.

DNA of the CDR3: TGTGCCAGCAGCCCCGCGACAGGGGGCGAGGGAGAGACCCAGTACTTC. It yields the protein CASSPATGGEGETQYF. This chain connects TRBV7-3 to TRBJ2-5; 10 nucleotides align to TRBD1. Germline assignment: CDR1 SGHTA and CDR2 FQGTGA. V lost 5 bases, J lost 4 bases, and 10 bases stayed unmatched. The CDR3 consists of 16 residues.

This chain joins TRBV6-1 and TRBJ1-4; weak D call: TRBD1 (5 bases). Looked up from germline, CDR1 is MNHNS and CDR2 is SASEGT. V lost 7 bases and J 5 bases, leaving 17 bases between the germline ends. The CDR3 runs 15 residues. Here the CDR3 reads CASTIGGTGNEKLFF. In DNA, the CDR3 is TGTGCCAGCACTATAGGCGGGACGGGAAATGAAAAACTGTTTTTT.

This chain joins TRBV5-1 and TRBJ2-1, with TRBD1 matching 7 bases. This CDR3 is built from 11 residues. Germline CDR1 reads SGHRS; CDR2 reads YFSETQ. Trimming removed 5 bases from V and 15 bases from J; junction bases left unmatched: 8. CDR3 nucleotides: TGCGCCAGCAGAAAAGGGGGCGGCCCGTTCTTC. Protein sequence: CASRKGGGPFF.

This chain uses TRBV28 with TRBJ2-7, with TRBD2 matching 8 bases. Germline-derived CDR1 and CDR2 are MDHEN and SYDVKM. This CDR3 spans 14 amino acids. V shed 1 base and J 6 bases; nucleotides not matched to a gene: 5. The CDR3 nucleotides read TGTGCCAGCAGTTTATCGCCGGGAGGGCCCGAGCAGTACTTC. Translated: CASSLSPGGPEQYF.

This rearrangement joins TRBV5-1 to TRBJ2-1; 15 bases fit TRBD2. Per germline, CDR1 SGHRS and CDR2 YFSETQ. The ends lost 2 bases at V and 7 bases at J; junction bases unmatched: 7. The CDR3 spans 17 residues. The CDR3 here is CASSFRTSGGEENEQFF. Here the CDR3 DNA reads TGCGCCAGCAGCTTCAGGACTAGCGGGGGGGAAGAGAATGAGCAGTTCTTC. The full variable domain, its missing parts supplied by reference TRBV5-1 and TRBJ2-1, is KAGVTQTPRYLIKTRGQQVTLSCSPISGHRSVSWYQQTPGQGLQFLFEYFSETQRNKGNFPGRFSGRQFSNSRSEMNVSTLELGDSALYLCASSFRTSGGEENEQFFGPGTRLTVL.

The rearrangement uses TRBV5-4 and TRBJ2-1, with 11 bases lining up with TRBD2. Germline V gene sequence: CDR1 SGHNT, CDR2 YYREEE (reference sequence). The CDR3 has 16 amino acids. After removal of 4 bases from V and 0 bases from J, the junction contained 3 bases not matched to a gene. The CDR3 DNA reads as TGTGCCAGCAGCCCTAGCGGGAGGCACTCCTACAATGAGCAGTTCTTC. Translated, it gives CASSPSGRHSYNEQFF.

The chain joins TRBV6-5 to TRBJ1-4; D is undetermined. Germline lookup yields CDR1 MNHEY and CDR2 SVGAGI. The CDR3 is 16 amino acids. Trimming shortened V by 0 bases and J by 4 bases, and 12 bases separated the two germline ends. For the CDR3, the DNA is TGTGCCAGCAGTTACTCATCACAGTACTTTAATGAAAAACTGTTTTTT. It translates to CASSYSSQYFNEKLFF.

The gene calls are TRBV5-1 and TRBJ2-1; maybe TRBD2 (6 bases). Trimming removed 4 bases from V and 1 base from J, with 9 bases in between. The CDR3 totals 14 residues. From germline, CDR1 is SGHRS and CDR2 YFSETQ. The CDR3 region is CASSGDSSYNEQFF. The CDR3 nucleotides are TGCGCCAGCAGCGGGGACTCTTCCTACAATGAGCAGTTCTTC.

The chain is built from TRBV28 and TRBJ1-5, with a possible D match to TRBD1 (5 bases). V lost 2 bases and J 5 bases, leaving 10 bases between the germline ends. The V gene's germline CDR1 is MDHEN and CDR2 SYDVKM. This CDR3 is 14 amino acids long. In DNA, the CDR3 is TGTGCCAGCAGTTTAACAGGTGGAGATCAGCCCCAGCATTTT. Amino acids: CASSLTGGDQPQHF.

This chain joins TRBV6-5 and TRBJ2-2, with D hard to call. The CDR3 is made up of 14 amino acids. CDR1 and CDR2 (germline): MNHEY, SVGAGI. The V gene lost 2 bases and the J gene lost 3 bases, with 7 bases spanning the gap. The DNA of the CDR3 is TGTGCCAGCAGTTACCAGCGCTACACCGGGGAGCTGTTTTTT. Protein: CASSYQRYTGELFF.

In this sample, this clone turned up a few times. J is TRBJ2-7 and V is TRBV7-2; the match to TRBD2 covers 9 bases. The CDR3 consists of 14 residues. Germline V gene sequence: CDR1 SGHTA, CDR2 FQGNSA. Trimming cost V 1 base and J 3 bases; bases outside gene matches: 1. CDR3 nucleotide sequence: TGTGCCAGCAGCTTAGGACTAGCGGTCTACGAGCAGTACTTC. Its protein is CASSLGLAVYEQYF.

The chain has TRBV30 and TRBJ1-5, with 8 bases identical to TRBD1. The CDR3 length is 14 residues. V lost 5 bases to trimming and J lost 3 bases; unmatched junction nucleotides: 6. CDR1 and CDR2 (germline): GTSNPN, SVGIG (reference sequence). Here the CDR3 DNA reads TGTGCCTGGGGACAGGGAAGGGTCAATCAGCCCCAGCATTTT. Residues: CAWGQGRVNQPQHF.

This clone was found once. V gene TRBV2 combines with J gene TRBJ2-1; 12 bases are a match to TRBD1. The CDR3 extends over 14 amino acids. Trimming at V came to 6 bases and at J to 10 bases, leaving 7 bases not matched to a gene. Germline V gives CDR1 SNHLY, CDR2 FYNNEI. The CDR3 is CASSVGTGGDEQFF. CDR3 bases: TGTGCCAGCAGCGTCGGGACAGGGGGCGACGAGCAGTTCTTC.

V usage is TRBV19 and J usage is TRBJ2-5; weak D call: TRBD1 (5 bases). The DNA end is a closer match to TRBJ2-7, so the J assignment may be wrong. This CDR3 spans 11 amino acids. Germline assignment: CDR1 LNHDA and CDR2 SQIVND (reference sequence). The CDR3 protein is CATTVNYEQYF. In nucleotides, the CDR3 is TGTGCCACGACAGTTAACTACGAGCAGTACTTC.

The V gene is TRBV5-6, the J gene TRBJ2-3; D not certain. V lost 4 bases to trimming and J lost 1 base, with 10 bases between them. The CDR3 is 14 amino acids. Germline V gene data show CDR1 as SGHDT and CDR2 as YYEEEE. Here the CDR3 DNA reads TGTGCCAGCAGCAGCGAGATCCGCACAGATACGCAGTATTTT. Its protein is CASSSEIRTDTQYF.

The rearrangement joins TRBV14 to TRBJ1-1; unclear D gene. CDR3 size: 15 residues. CDR1 and CDR2 (germline): SGHDN, FVKESK. The ends were cut back, 3 bases at V and 4 bases at J, with 15 bases in the middle. The CDR3 bases are TGTGCCAGCAGCCAGACAAGAGTAGATCCCACTGAAGCTTTCTTT. It translates to CASSQTRVDPTEAFF.

This clone was counted a single time. The chain combines TRBV7-2 with TRBJ2-5; D possibly corresponds to TRBD1 (5 bases). The V gene lost 3 bases and the J gene lost 0 bases, with 8 bases spanning the gap. CDR3 size: 14 residues. CDR1 is SGHTA, CDR2 FQGNSA, per germline. The CDR3 protein is CASSLTDYQETQYF. CDR3 nucleotide sequence: TGTGCCAGCAGCTTGACAGATTACCAAGAGACCCAGTACTTC.